Below are 26 T cell receptor beta chains sequenced from a single sample in a study of blood T cell repertoires in COVID-19 (dated by TCRdb to 2018 to 2020). The library was built by means of the immunoSEQ multiplex PCR assay. TCRdb re-hosts the immuneACCESS table, in-frame sequences only. Its copies lack some clones; in the studies checked, an unresolved V gene accounts for under half of them, and the cause for the rest is not known. This sample holds about 100,000 clones; around four fifths were observed only once. The top ten constitute around an eighth of the sample. Sequencing was carried out using peripheral blood. Receptors were obtained from a man aged 45-65 years with active or convalescent COVID-19.

This chain joins TRBV11-2 and TRBJ2-5; 8 nucleotides agree with TRBD1. Germline V CDR1 and CDR2: SGHAT, FQNNGV. The CDR3 has 16 amino acids. The V segment lost 4 bases and the J segment 5 bases; nucleotides outside the gene matches: 12. CDR3 in DNA: TGTGCCAGCAGCTCAACGAGGACAGGGTGGTCCGAGACCCAGTACTTC. Encoded protein: CASSSTRTGWSETQYF.

This chain connects TRBV10-2 to TRBJ2-7, with 7 bases fitting TRBD1. The CDR3 spans 11 residues. The germline V gene encodes CDR1 WSHSY and CDR2 SAAADI. V was pared by 8 bases and J by 4 bases, with 2 bases of the junction left unmatched. The CDR3 region has the DNA TGCGCCAGCTTACAGGGGTACGAGCAGTACTTC. It codes for CASLQGYEQYF.

This clone was seen a single time. The rearrangement uses TRBV9 and TRBJ2-1; TRBD2 matches at 7 bases. Germline V CDR1 and CDR2: SGDLS, YYNGEE. Trimming removed 3 bases from V and 8 bases from J; junction bases left unmatched: 8. The CDR3 length is 14 residues. CDR3: CASSAGMAGDEQFF. The CDR3 bases are TGTGCCAGCAGCGCCGGGATGGCGGGGGATGAGCAGTTCTTC. Variable domain in full (rest from reference TRBV9 and TRBJ2-1): DSGVTQTPKHLITATGQRVTLRCSPRSGDLSVYWYQQSLDQGLQFLIQYYNGEERAKGNILERFSAQQFPDLHSELNLSSLELGDSALYFCASSAGMAGDEQFFGPGTRLTVL.

The DNA of the CDR3 is TGTGCCAGCAGCCAAGGAGGGATCTATGGCTACACCTTC. Translation gives CASSQGGIYGYTF. This chain joins TRBV3-1 (or the pseudogene TRBV3-2) and TRBJ1-2; D unclear. Trimming removed 1 base at V and 4 bases at J, with 7 bases between. CDR3 length: 13 amino acids. The germline V gene encodes CDR1 LGHDT and CDR2 YNNKEL (reference sequence).

The chain carries TRBV11-3 and TRBJ2-1, with D maybe TRBD2 (6 bases). The V and J ends lost 3 bases and 5 bases respectively, with 17 bases between them. Germline CDR1 SGHNT, CDR2 YENEEA. This CDR3 contains 16 residues. The CDR3 nucleotides read TGTGCCAGCAGCTTCGTTTCGGGGGAGCCCCACAATGAGCAGTTCTTC. Translated: CASSFVSGEPHNEQFF.

The chain links TRBV10-3 to TRBJ2-5; D perhaps matches TRBD1 (5 bases). The CDR3 covers 12 residues. Germline CDR1 is ENHRY and CDR2 is SYGVKD. Trimming shortened V by 2 bases and J by 5 bases, and 6 bases separated the two germline ends. CDR3 amino acids: CAISEGAETQYF. In nucleotides, the CDR3 is TGTGCCATCAGTGAGGGGGCGGAGACCCAGTACTTC.

The chain employs TRBV28 and TRBJ2-1; TRBD2 agrees at 7 bases. In germline, CDR1 is MDHEN, CDR2 SYDVKM. The length of the CDR3 is 16 residues. Unmatched junction bases numbered 16, after V lost 5 bases and J lost 9 bases. Here the CDR3 reads CASSGNGAGELAEQFF. In DNA form, the CDR3 reads TGTGCCAGCAGTGGTAACGGGGCGGGAGAGTTAGCTGAGCAGTTCTTC.

The chain carries TRBV9 and TRBJ2-1; no reliable D call. The CDR3 is 15 amino acids. With 2 bases removed from V and 0 bases from J, the gap between germline ends came to 9 bases. Germline assignment: CDR1 SGDLS and CDR2 YYNGEE. CDR3: CASSVRLSSYNEQFF. The CDR3 DNA sequence: TGTGCCAGCAGCGTCAGATTAAGCTCCTACAATGAGCAGTTCTTC.

A note on this clone: Other DNA sequences in the same sample also yield this CDR3. This chain uses TRBV27 with TRBJ2-7; 9 bases align to TRBD1. Looked up from germline, CDR1 is MNHEY and CDR2 is SMNVEV (reference sequence). This CDR3 is built from 14 residues. V gave up 6 bases and J gave up 1 base; unmatched junction bases: 4. The CDR3 reads CASRPGTGSYEQYF. In DNA form, the CDR3 reads TGTGCCAGCAGACCCGGGACAGGGTCCTACGAGCAGTACTTC.

This chain connects TRBV24-1 to TRBJ2-3, with 7 bases that match TRBD2. Germline lookup yields CDR1 KGHDR and CDR2 SFDVKD. The CDR3 totals 13 residues. V trimming: 6 bases; J trimming: 4 bases; junction bases outside the gene matches: 3. The CDR3 DNA sequence: TGTGCCACCAGTCGCCTAGCGGCAGATACGCAGTATTTT. Its protein product is CATSRLAADTQYF.

This chain connects TRBV5-1 to TRBJ2-5, with D tentatively TRBD1 (5 bases). Germline V CDR1 and CDR2: SGHRS, YFSETQ. Trimming pared 4 bases from V and 2 bases from J, leaving 12 bases between. The CDR3 covers 14 residues. CDR3 amino acids: CASSHQGEQETQYF. Written as DNA, the CDR3 is TGCGCCAGCAGCCATCAGGGTGAGCAAGAGACCCAGTACTTC.

This chain links TRBV3-1 (or the pseudogene TRBV3-2) with TRBJ2-7, with 8 positions matching TRBD2. CDR1 and CDR2 from the germline V gene are LGHDT and YNNKEL (reference sequence). CDR3 length: 14 amino acids. V gave up 1 base and J gave up 2 bases; unmatched junction bases: 1. CDR3 DNA sequence: TGTGCCAGCAGCCAAGTAGCGGGAACCTACGAGCAGTACTTC. It codes for CASSQVAGTYEQYF.

This rearrangement joins TRBV3-1 (or the pseudogene TRBV3-2) to TRBJ1-5; TRBD1 matches at 10 bases. CDR1 is LGHDT and CDR2 is YNNKEL in the germline V gene (reference sequence). The junction had 0 bases not matched to a gene; V was cut back by 4 bases and J by 6 bases. The CDR3 totals 13 residues. The CDR3 DNA sequence: TGTGCCAGCAGCCGGGACAGGGGTCAGCCCCAGCATTTT. It yields the protein CASSRDRGQPQHF.

The sample holds a few counts of this clone. The chain uses TRBV27 and TRBJ2-3; D is unresolved. V shed 6 bases and J shed 0 bases, with 10 bases lying between them. CDR1 and CDR2 from the germline V gene are MNHEY and SMNVEV (reference sequence). The CDR3 covers 14 residues. The CDR3 DNA follows: TGTGCCAGCAGATCCGGGTATAGCACAGATACGCAGTATTTT. It specifies CASRSGYSTDTQYF.

This chain connects TRBV11-1 to TRBJ2-1; unclear D gene. The V gene lost 2 bases and the J gene lost 6 bases, with 5 bases spanning the gap. Germline lookup yields CDR1 SGHAT and CDR2 FQDESV (reference sequence). This CDR3 comprises 12 residues. CDR3 coding DNA: TGTGCCAGCAGCTTACGTCGCAATGAGCAGTTCTTC. Protein sequence: CASSLRRNEQFF.

Turning to this clone: An end of the junction differs from the germline gene, which may be a read error. The CDR3 spells CASSDEGF. The CDR3 DNA reads TGTGCCAGCAGTGACGAGGGATTT. The chain recombines TRBV6-4 with TRBJ1-5; D not certain. The CDR3 has 8 residues. Germline assignment: CDR1 MRHNA and CDR2 SNTAGT.

This clone was seen once. The chain combines TRBV19 with TRBJ2-5, with D possibly being TRBD2 (6 bases). V lost 8 bases and J 9 bases, leaving 13 bases between the germline ends. Germline V CDR1 and CDR2: LNHDA, SQIVND (reference sequence). CDR3 size: 11 residues. The CDR3 here is CASQSEGPQYF. As DNA, the CDR3 is TGTGCCAGTCAATCGGAGGGTCCCCAGTACTTC. Complete variable domain (other parts from reference TRBV19 and TRBJ2-5): DGGITQSPKYLFRKEGQNVTLSCEQNLNHDAMYWYRQDPGQGLRLIYYSQIVNDFQKGDIAEGYSVSREKKESFPLTVTSAQKNPTAFYLCASQSEGPQYFGPGTRLLVL.

This clone was seen only a few times. The CDR3 spells CASSYNGNEQFF. The CDR3 DNA reads as TGTGCCAGCAGTTACAACGGGAATGAGCAGTTCTTC. The chain is built from TRBV6-5 and TRBJ2-1; D is unresolved. Germline lookup yields CDR1 MNHEY and CDR2 SVGAGI. Deletions cut 2 bases from V and 7 bases from J, with 6 bases between. The CDR3 sequence is 12 residues long.

The chain has TRBV7-2 and TRBJ2-7; TRBD2 agrees at 7 bases. CDR3 length: 14 amino acids. The V gene's germline CDR1 is SGHTA and CDR2 FQGNSA. V was clipped by 3 bases and J by 5 bases; unmatched bases: 7. The CDR3 DNA is TGTGCCAGCAGCTTCCGGGACTACCTTGACGAGCAGTACTTC. Amino acids: CASSFRDYLDEQYF.

This chain connects TRBV2 to TRBJ2-1, with 9 bases fitting TRBD2. The CDR3 is 14 amino acids. V was pared by 7 bases and J by 8 bases, with 9 bases of the junction left unmatched. Germline V gene data show CDR1 as SNHLY and CDR2 as FYNNEI. CDR3 loop: CASKKVAGDYEQFF. DNA for the CDR3: TGTGCCAGCAAAAAAGTAGCGGGAGATTATGAGCAGTTCTTC. The full variable domain, in which reference TRBV2 and TRBJ2-1 provide the parts outside the CDR3, is EPEVTQTPSHQVTQMGQEVILRCVPISNHLYFYWYRQILGQKVEFLVSFYNNEISEKSEIFDDQFSVERPDGSNFTLKIRSTKLEDSAMYFCASKKVAGDYEQFFGPGTRLTVL.

The CDR3 nucleotides are TGTGCCTGGAGTGTACAGGGTGAAAAACTGTTTTTT. Residues: CAWSVQGEKLFF. The V and J genes are TRBV30 and TRBJ1-4, with a tentative D call TRBD1 (6 bases). This CDR3 has 12 residues. In germline, CDR1 is GTSNPN, CDR2 SVGIG (reference sequence). The germline V and J ends were trimmed by 0 bases and 7 bases, with 6 bases remaining between them.

The V call is TRBV3-1 (or the pseudogene TRBV3-2), the J call TRBJ1-3; D unresolved. The length of the CDR3 is 13 residues. CDR1 LGHDT and CDR2 YNNKEL come from the germline V gene (reference sequence). The germline V and J ends were trimmed by 2 bases and 3 bases, with 5 bases remaining between them. The chain's CDR3 is CASSQRDGNTIYF. CDR3 coding DNA: TGTGCCAGCAGCCAAAGAGATGGAAACACCATATATTTT.

This chain links TRBV30 with TRBJ1-5, with D tentatively TRBD1 (5 bases). The V gene's germline CDR1 is GTSNPN and CDR2 SVGIG (reference sequence). V shed 1 base and J shed 5 bases, with 9 bases lying between them. The CDR3 totals 13 residues. This CDR3 is CAWSETGDQPQHF. DNA for the CDR3: TGTGCCTGGAGTGAAACGGGGGATCAGCCCCAGCATTTT.

This chain connects TRBV7-9 to TRBJ2-3, with a possible D match to TRBD1 (5 bases). Germline CDR1 SEHNR, CDR2 FQNEAQ (reference sequence). Trimming cost V 6 bases and J 4 bases, with 11 bases left between them. The CDR3 contains 13 residues. The CDR3 region has the DNA TGTGCCAGCAGTCAGTTAGGGGCAGATACGCAGTATTTT. Translating it yields CASSQLGADTQYF.

The chain is built from TRBV18 and TRBJ2-3; 9 bases align to TRBD2. The germline V gene has CDR1 KGHSH and CDR2 LQKENI. The J segment lost 3 bases and the V segment lost 2 bases, leaving 6 bases of the junction unmatched. This CDR3 has 16 residues. The CDR3 region is CASSPEALAGTDTQYF. Written as DNA, the CDR3 is TGTGCCAGCTCACCAGAGGCGCTAGCGGGAACAGATACGCAGTATTTT.

This chain links TRBV4-1 with TRBJ1-1, with D possibly being TRBD1 (6 bases). Germline values: CDR1 MGHRA, CDR2 YSYEKL. The CDR3 consists of 14 residues. V lost 0 bases and J lost 10, with 15 bases in between. This CDR3 reads CASSQDPGGASAFF. The DNA for the CDR3 is TGCGCCAGCAGCCAAGATCCTGGGGGGGCGTCAGCTTTCTTT.